Below, 10 T cell receptor beta chains from the same sample are listed, as sequenced in a study of T cells in Graves' hyperthyroidism and ophthalmopathy. Amplified regions were TCR beta CDR3 sequences from RNA transcripts. Initially, a first-round RT-PCR of the TCR CDR3 employed the HTBI primer set. TCRdb ran MiXCR on the multiplex PCR reads and lists one entry per CDR3 protein. This sample has hundreds of thousands of distinct CDR3 sequences; approximately 14% occur once, and the top ten carry less than 15%. The sequenced material came from blood. These receptors were taken from a woman aged 18-29 years with Graves' hyperthyroidism.

The genes are TRBV4-2 and TRBJ1-1, with a weak D call TRBD1 (6 bases). Trimming left V 1 base short and J 11 bases short, with 11 bases between. CDR1 and CDR2 from the germline V gene are LGHNA and YNFKEQ. The CDR3 spans 12 residues. DNA of the CDR3: TGTGCCAGCAGCCAAGGACAGGTTAAGGCTTTCTTT. Amino acids: CASSQGQVKAFF.

There are a few counts of this clonotype. The chain uses TRBV6-1 and TRBJ1-5; 7 nucleotides match TRBD1. With V trimmed by 6 bases and J by 0 bases, 11 bases remained unmatched. The germline V gene encodes CDR1 MNHNS and CDR2 SASEGT. This CDR3 region has 17 residues. For the CDR3, the DNA is TGTGCCAGCAGAACGGCCAGGGGGAAGCTTAGCAATCAGCCCCAGCATTTT. It translates to CASRTARGKLSNQPQHF.

This clonotype occurred a few times. J is TRBJ2-2 and V is TRBV29-1; D is possibly TRBD1 (6 bases). Germline CDR1 SQVTM, CDR2 ANQGSEA. The CDR3 has 14 amino acids. Trimming removed 5 bases at V and 1 base at J, with 11 bases between. The CDR3 sequence: CSVTPGQNTGELFF. CDR3 in DNA: TGCAGCGTTACACCGGGACAGAACACCGGGGAGCTGTTTTTT.

The table lists this clonotype with many counts. This chain uses TRBV12-3 or TRBV12-4 with TRBJ1-1, with a tentative D call TRBD1 (5 bases). V lost 0 bases and J 1 base, leaving 9 bases between the germline ends. The CDR3 spans 15 residues. The CDR3 DNA is TGTGCCAGCAGTTTAGCTGGGGGGGGGAACACTGAAGCTTTCTTT. Translated, it gives CASSLAGGGNTEAFF.

At least ten counts were recorded for this clonotype. The gene calls are TRBV27 and TRBJ1-2, with a weak D call TRBD1 (5 bases). Germline lookup yields CDR1 MNHEY and CDR2 SMNVEV (reference sequence). V was clipped by 3 bases and J by 7 bases, with 12 bases between them. The CDR3 contains 13 residues. The CDR3 DNA reads TGTGCCAGCAGTTTGCAAGGGAGGGGTGGCTACACCTTC. This translates into CASSLQGRGGYTF.

This clonotype turned up a few times. This rearrangement joins TRBV6-4 to TRBJ2-3, with D possibly being TRBD1 (5 bases). The V end lost 3 bases, the J end lost 1 base, and 11 bases lay between the germline ends. CDR1 and CDR2 from the germline V gene are MRHNA and SNTAGT. This CDR3 comprises 15 residues. CDR3 bases: TGTGCCAGCAGTGAGATGGCAGGGCGCACAGATACGCAGTATTTT. This gives the protein CASSEMAGRTDTQYF.

This clonotype was detected many times. The CDR3 spells CASSLEGLSSSYNEQFF. CDR3 DNA: TGCGCCAGCAGCTTGGAAGGACTCTCGAGCTCCTACAATGAGCAGTTCTTC. The rearrangement links TRBV5-1 to TRBJ2-1; D perhaps matches TRBD2 (5 bases). Germline V gene data show CDR1 as SGHRS and CDR2 as YFSETQ. The CDR3 is 17 amino acids. V dropped 0 bases and J dropped 0 bases, with 13 bases sitting between them. Combining the CDR3 with reference TRBV5-1 and TRBJ2-1 gives the whole variable domain KAGVTQTPRYLIKTRGQQVTLSCSPISGHRSVSWYQQTPGQGLQFLFEYFSETQRNKGNFPGRFSGRQFSNSRSEMNVSTLELGDSALYLCASSLEGLSSSYNEQFFGPGTRLTVL.

V gene TRBV5-1 combines with J gene TRBJ2-3; 8 bases line up with TRBD1. The J segment lost 12 bases and the V segment lost 4 bases, leaving 13 bases of the junction unmatched. Per germline, CDR1 SGHRS and CDR2 YFSETQ. This CDR3 is built from 14 residues. The CDR3, as DNA: TGCGCCAGCAGCGACAGGGGCGGAACACTTACCCAGTATTTT. Protein: CASSDRGGTLTQYF.

This rearrangement joins TRBV10-3 to TRBJ1-5; 7 bases fit TRBD1. The J segment lost 4 bases and the V segment lost 5 bases, leaving 11 bases of the junction unmatched. Germline assignment: CDR1 ENHRY and CDR2 SYGVKD. CDR3 length: 16 amino acids. The CDR3 sequence is CAISPSGQVGNQPQHF. As DNA, the CDR3 is TGTGCCATCAGTCCGTCCGGACAGGTTGGAAATCAGCCCCAGCATTTT.

Only a few counts were recorded for this clonotype. V and J are TRBV15 and TRBJ2-3, with TRBD2 identical over 8 bases. This CDR3 has 15 residues. V shed 6 bases, J shed 4 bases, and the junction held 9 bases outside the gene matches. Germline V lookup: CDR1 LNHNV, CDR2 YYDKDF (reference sequence). As DNA, the CDR3 is TGTGCCACCAGTCCAGGACAGACTAGCGCAGATACGCAGTATTTT. Its protein is CATSPGQTSADTQYF.